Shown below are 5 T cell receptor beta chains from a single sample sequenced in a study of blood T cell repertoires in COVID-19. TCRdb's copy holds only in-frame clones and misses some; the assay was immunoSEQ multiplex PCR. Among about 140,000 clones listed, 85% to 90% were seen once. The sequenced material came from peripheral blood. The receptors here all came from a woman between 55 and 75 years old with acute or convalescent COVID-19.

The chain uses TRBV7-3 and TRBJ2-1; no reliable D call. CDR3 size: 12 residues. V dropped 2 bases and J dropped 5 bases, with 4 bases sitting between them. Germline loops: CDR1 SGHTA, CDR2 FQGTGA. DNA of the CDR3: TGTGCCAGCAGCTTACAAAACAATGAGCAGTTCTTC. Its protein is CASSLQNNEQFF.

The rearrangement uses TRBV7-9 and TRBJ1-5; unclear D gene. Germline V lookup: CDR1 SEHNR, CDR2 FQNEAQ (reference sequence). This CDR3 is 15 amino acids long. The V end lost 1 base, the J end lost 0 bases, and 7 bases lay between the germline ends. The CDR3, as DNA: TGTGCCAGCAGCTTAGTTGGCAGTAGCAATCAGCCCCAGCATTTT. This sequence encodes CASSLVGSSNQPQHF.

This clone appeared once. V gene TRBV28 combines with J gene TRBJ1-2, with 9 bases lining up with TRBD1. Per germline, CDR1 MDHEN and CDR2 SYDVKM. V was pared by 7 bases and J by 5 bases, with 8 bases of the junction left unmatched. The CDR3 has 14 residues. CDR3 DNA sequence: TGTGCCAGCATCCCCCACAGGGGGCCGTATGGCTACACCTTC. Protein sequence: CASIPHRGPYGYTF.

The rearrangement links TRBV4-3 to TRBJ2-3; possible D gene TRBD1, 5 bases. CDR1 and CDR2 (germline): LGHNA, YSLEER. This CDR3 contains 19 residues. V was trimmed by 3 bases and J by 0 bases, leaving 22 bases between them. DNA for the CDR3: TGCGCCAGCAGCCATTCGACAGCCTCGTTGAGGTCTAGCACAGATACGCAGTATTTT. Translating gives CASSHSTASLRSSTDTQYF.

The DNA for the CDR3 is TGCGCCAGCAGCTTGGACAGGCCCGCCAACACCGGGGAGCTGTTTTTT. Translating it yields CASSLDRPANTGELFF. This rearrangement joins TRBV5-1 to TRBJ2-2; a weak D match, TRBD1 (5 bases). Germline V gene lookup returns CDR1 SGHRS and CDR2 YFSETQ. The V end lost 0 bases, the J end lost 2 bases, and 11 bases lay between the germline ends. This CDR3 contains 16 residues.